This T cell receptor (beta chain) was sequenced in a study of cytomegalovirus exposure and HLA in healthy donors. The PCR had 60 Vbeta and 13 Jbeta primers. The data were produced by immunoSEQ multiplex PCR, yet TCRdb's version contains in-frame clones alone and is incomplete. The sample yields about 140,000 clones, approximately 82% seen once. Trimming cost V 8 bases and J 1 base, with 14 bases left between them. Germline values: CDR1 LNHDA, CDR2 SQIVND (reference sequence). This CDR3 spans 14 amino acids. The specimen sequenced was PBMCs. The chain has TRBV19 and TRBJ1-1; D is unresolved. The sequence was obtained from a man between 18 and 29 years old in good health and CMV-seropositive. For the CDR3, the DNA is TGTGCCAGTGGAGGTGGGGTCGAGAACACTGAAGCTTTCTTT. Its protein product is CASGGGVENTEAFF.